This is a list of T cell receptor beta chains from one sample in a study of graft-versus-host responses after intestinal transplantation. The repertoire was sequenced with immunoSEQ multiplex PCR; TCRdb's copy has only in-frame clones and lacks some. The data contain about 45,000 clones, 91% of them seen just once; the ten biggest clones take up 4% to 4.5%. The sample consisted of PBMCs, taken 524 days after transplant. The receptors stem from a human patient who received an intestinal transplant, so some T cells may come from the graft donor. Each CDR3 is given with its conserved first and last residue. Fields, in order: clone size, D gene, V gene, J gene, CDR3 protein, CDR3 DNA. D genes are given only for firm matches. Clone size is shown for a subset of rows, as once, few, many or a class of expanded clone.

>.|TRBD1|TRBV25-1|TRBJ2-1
CASSSDRGDGDEQFF
TGTGCCAGCAGCTCAGACAGGGGTGATGGGGATGAGCAGTTCTTC
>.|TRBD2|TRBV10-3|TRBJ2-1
CAISDPGTSGRAPIYNEQFF
TGTGCCATCAGTGACCCTGGGACTAGCGGGAGGGCCCCTATCTACAATGAGCAGTTCTTC
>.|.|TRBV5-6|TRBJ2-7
CASSLWGHYEQYF
TGTGCCAGCAGCTTGTGGGGGCACTACGAGCAGTACTTC
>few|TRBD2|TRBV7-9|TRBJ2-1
CASSLGLAGDFYNEQFF
TGTGCCAGCAGCTTAGGACTAGCGGGAGATTTCTACAATGAGCAGTTCTTC
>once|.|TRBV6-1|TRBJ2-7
CATRMGGYEQYF
TGTGCCACCAGAATGGGTGGTTACGAGCAGTACTTC
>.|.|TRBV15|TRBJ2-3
CATSRDLTPSTDMQYF
TGTGCCACCAGCAGAGATTTGACCCCTAGCACAGATATGCAGTATTTT
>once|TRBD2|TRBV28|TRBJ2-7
CASGLAGVYEQYF
TGTGCCAGCGGGCTAGCGGGAGTCTACGAGCAGTACTTC
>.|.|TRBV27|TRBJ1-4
CASSPEVLPNEKLFF
TGTGCCAGCAGTCCGGAGGTTCTTCCTAATGAAAAACTGTTTTTT
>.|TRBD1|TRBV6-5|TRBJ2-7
CASSYSAGTVSYEQYF
TGTGCCAGCAGTTACTCGGCCGGGACAGTCTCCTACGAGCAGTACTTC
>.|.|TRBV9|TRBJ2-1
CASSVVSTNEQFF
TGTGCCAGCAGCGTAGTTAGTACAAATGAGCAGTTCTTC
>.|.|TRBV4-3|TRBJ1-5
CASSQDLGTYQPQHF
TGCGCCAGCAGCCAAGATCTAGGTACTTATCAGCCCCAGCATTTT
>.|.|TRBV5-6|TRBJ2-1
CASSLGVPYNEQFF
TGTGCCAGCAGCTTGGGAGTACCCTACAATGAGCAGTTCTTC
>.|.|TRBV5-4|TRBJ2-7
CASSLDGPLDEQYF
TGTGCCAGCAGCTTGGACGGCCCCCTGGACGAGCAGTACTTC
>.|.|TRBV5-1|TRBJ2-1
CASSLGGSNEQFF
TGCGCCAGCAGCTTGGGAGGGAGCAATGAGCAGTTCTTC
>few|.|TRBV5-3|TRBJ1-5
CARRAPGHRQFYSNQPQHF
TGTGCCAGAAGGGCTCCGGGACACCGACAATTTTATAGCAATCAGCCCCAGCATTTT
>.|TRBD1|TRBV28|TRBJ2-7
CASSLRGTGGQYF
TGTGCCAGCAGTTTAAGGGGGACAGGGGGGCAGTACTTC
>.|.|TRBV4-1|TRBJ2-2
CASSQDAIANTGELFF
TGCGCCAGCAGCCAAGATGCCATCGCGAACACCGGGGAGCTGTTTTTT
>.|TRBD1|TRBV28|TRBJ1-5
CASSRPDRGQPQHF
TGTGCCAGCAGCCGACCTGACAGGGGACAGCCCCAGCATTTT
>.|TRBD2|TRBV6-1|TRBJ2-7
CASRGLADYYEQYF
TGTGCCAGCAGGGGACTAGCGGACTACTACGAGCAGTACTTC
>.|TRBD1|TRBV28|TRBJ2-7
CASSFGTGDYEQYF
TGTGCCAGCAGTTTCGGGACAGGGGACTACGAGCAGTACTTC
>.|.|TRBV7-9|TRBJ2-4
CASSQLEQNIQYF
TGTGCCAGCAGCCAGCTGGAGCAAAACATTCAGTACTTC
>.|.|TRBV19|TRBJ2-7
CASSIQVGKSYEQYF
TGTGCCAGTAGTATCCAAGTGGGGAAGTCCTACGAGCAGTACTTC
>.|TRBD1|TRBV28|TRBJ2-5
CASSSTGTGYQETQYF
TGTGCCAGCAGTTCAACCGGGACAGGGTACCAAGAGACCCAGTACTTC
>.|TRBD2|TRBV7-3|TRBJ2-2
CASSPRTSGRAGGELFF
TGTGCCAGCAGCCCCCGGACTAGCGGGAGGGCCGGCGGGGAGCTGTTTTTT
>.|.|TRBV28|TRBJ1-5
CASSSLYQPQHF
TGTGCCAGCAGTTCCCTGTATCAGCCCCAGCATTTT
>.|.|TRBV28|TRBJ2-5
CASSLFLSEETQYF
TGTGCCAGCAGTTTATTTCTCAGCGAAGAGACCCAGTACTTC
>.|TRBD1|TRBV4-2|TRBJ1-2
CASSLRGQGPNYGYTF
TGTGCCAGCAGCCTCCGGGGACAGGGCCCTAACTATGGCTACACCTTC
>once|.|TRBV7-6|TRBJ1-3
CASSIGLLSSGNTIYF
TGTGCCAGCAGCATTGGACTCCTGAGCTCTGGAAACACCATATATTTT
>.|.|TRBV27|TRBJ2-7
CASSPRLLSSYEQYF
TGTGCCAGCAGCCCCCGACTTCTGAGCTCCTACGAGCAGTACTTC
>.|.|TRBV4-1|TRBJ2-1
CASSQDQGLLRYNEQFF
TGCGCCAGCAGCCAAGATCAGGGACTCTTAAGGTACAATGAGCAGTTCTTC
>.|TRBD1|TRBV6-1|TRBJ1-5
CASSGGQGASQPQHF
TGTGCCAGCAGTGGGGGCCAGGGGGCAAGTCAGCCCCAGCATTTT
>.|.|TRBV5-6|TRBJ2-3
CASSLNRPLSTDTQYF
TGTGCCAGCAGCTTGAACAGGCCGCTTAGCACAGATACGCAGTATTTT
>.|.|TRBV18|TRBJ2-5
CASSPGSRETQYF
TGTGCCAGCTCACCAGGATCCAGAGAGACCCAGTACTTC
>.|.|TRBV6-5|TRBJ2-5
CASSYRGRETQYF
TGTGCCAGCAGTTACAGGGGAAGGGAGACCCAGTACTTC
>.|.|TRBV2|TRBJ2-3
CASSGKQLEGTQYF
TGTGCCAGCAGTGGGAAGCAACTGGAAGGTACGCAGTATTTT
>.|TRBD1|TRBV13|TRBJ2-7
CASSLRLQGARYEQYF
TGTGCCAGCAGCTTACGTCTCCAGGGGGCCCGTTACGAGCAGTACTTC
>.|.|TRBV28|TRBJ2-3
CASSLKVGGDTQYF
TGTGCCAGCAGTTTAAAGGTTGGGGGAGATACGCAGTATTTT
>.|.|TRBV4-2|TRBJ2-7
CASSQDPQGPSGEQYF
TGTGCCAGCAGCCAAGATCCCCAGGGGCCCTCCGGCGAGCAGTACTTC
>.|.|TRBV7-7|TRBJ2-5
CASSLLGSQETQYF
TGTGCCAGCAGCTTATTGGGTTCTCAAGAGACCCAGTACTTC
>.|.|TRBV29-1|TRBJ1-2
CSVDPIPPYGYTF
TGCAGCGTTGATCCGATTCCTCCCTATGGCTACACCTTC
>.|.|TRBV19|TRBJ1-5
CASRLTDIGQPQHF
TGTGCCAGTAGGCTCACAGACATAGGTCAGCCCCAGCATTTT
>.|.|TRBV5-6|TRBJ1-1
CASSPNGAAPVWSTEAFF
TGTGCCAGCAGCCCCAATGGGGCAGCCCCAGTTTGGAGCACTGAAGCTTTCTTT
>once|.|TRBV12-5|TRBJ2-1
CASGLGRGYNEQFF
TGTGCTAGTGGTTTGGGCAGGGGTTACAATGAGCAGTTCTTC
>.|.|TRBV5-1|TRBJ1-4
CASSSGPNEKLFF
TGCGCCAGCAGCTCCGGGCCCAATGAAAAACTGTTTTTT
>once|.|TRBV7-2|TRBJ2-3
CASSLVRGQSTDTQYF
TGTGCCAGCAGCTTAGTTCGGGGGCAGAGCACAGATACGCAGTATTTT
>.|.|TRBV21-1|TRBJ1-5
CASSGIPGTGDEEGNQPQHF
TGTGCCAGCAGCGGTATTCCCGGGACAGGGGACGAAGAGGGCAATCAGCCCCAGCATTTT
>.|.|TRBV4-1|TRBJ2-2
CASSPFTTNTGELFF
TGCGCCAGCAGCCCCTTTACCACGAACACCGGGGAGCTGTTTTTT
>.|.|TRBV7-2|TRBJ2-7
CASSWGDSYEQYF
TGTGCCAGCAGCTGGGGAGACTCCTACGAGCAGTACTTC
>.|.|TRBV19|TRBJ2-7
CASSISQSPTKNYEQYF
TGTGCCAGTAGTATTTCCCAGTCCCCCACGAAGAACTACGAGCAGTACTTC
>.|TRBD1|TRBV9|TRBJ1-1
CASSLDRGTEAFF
TGTGCCAGCAGCCTCGACAGGGGGACTGAAGCTTTCTTT
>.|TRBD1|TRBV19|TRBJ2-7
CASRKDRATYEQYF
TGTGCCAGTAGGAAGGACAGGGCCACATACGAGCAGTACTTC
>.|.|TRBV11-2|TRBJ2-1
CASSLDWQGGEQFF
TGTGCCAGCAGCTTAGACTGGCAGGGCGGTGAGCAGTTCTTC